This T cell receptor beta chain was obtained from a study of blood T cell repertoires in COVID-19. In the authors' methods: Using reference gene primer amplification, nucleated cell counts were estimated. Assay: immunoSEQ multiplex PCR; the TCRdb copy retains only in-frame clones and omits some. From that table come the V and J calls and clone size; the DNA was used to work out D and trimming. The data contain around 93,000 clones, approximately 80% of them singletons. Per germline, CDR1 MGHDK and CDR2 SYGVNS. Trimming cost V 0 bases and J 8 bases, with 10 bases left between them. The length of the CDR3 is 13 residues.

The chain couples TRBV25-1 to TRBJ1-2; D is unresolved. The sequencing sample was made of peripheral blood. This clonotype was sampled from a man aged 55-75 years with acute or convalescent COVID-19. The CDR3 protein is CASSEYGRRGYTF. CDR3 nucleotides: TGTGCCAGCAGTGAATATGGGAGGCGGGGCTACACCTTC.